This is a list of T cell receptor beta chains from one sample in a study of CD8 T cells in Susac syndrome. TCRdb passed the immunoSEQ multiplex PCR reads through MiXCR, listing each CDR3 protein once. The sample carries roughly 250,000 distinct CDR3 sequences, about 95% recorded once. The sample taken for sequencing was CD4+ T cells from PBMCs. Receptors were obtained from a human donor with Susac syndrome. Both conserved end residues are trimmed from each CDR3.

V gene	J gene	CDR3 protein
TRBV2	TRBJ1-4	ASSRPGINEKLF
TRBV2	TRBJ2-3	ASRDRANTDTQY
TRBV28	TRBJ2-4	ASGTQLNIQY
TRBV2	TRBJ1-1	ASSGHENTEAF
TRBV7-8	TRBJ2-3	ASSLGVKDTQY
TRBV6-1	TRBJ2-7	ASSEPWQDRYEQY
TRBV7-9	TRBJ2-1	ASSLNGQGGEQF
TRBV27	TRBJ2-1	ASSHGTRHNEQF
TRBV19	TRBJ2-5	ASGQGPGETQY
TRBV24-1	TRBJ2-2	ATGLHGAVGELF
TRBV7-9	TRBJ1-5	ASSPAGRGNQPQH
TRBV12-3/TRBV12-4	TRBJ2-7	ASSSGQAASVQY
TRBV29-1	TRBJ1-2	SVGFGRGGGSYGYT
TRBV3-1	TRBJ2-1	ASSRGGRGGEQF
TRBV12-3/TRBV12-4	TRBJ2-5	ASSSGPPSKETQY
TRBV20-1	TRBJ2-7	SARLAGAGVYEQY
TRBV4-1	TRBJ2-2	ASSHQTGIEGTGELF
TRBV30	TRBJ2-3	AWSGKAGSTDTQY
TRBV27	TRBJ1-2	ASSWTGGIYGYT
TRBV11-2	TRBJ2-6	ASSSPGRSSGANVLT
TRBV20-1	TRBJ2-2	SASFTNTGELF
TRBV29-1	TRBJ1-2	SSSLDRGSKDGYT
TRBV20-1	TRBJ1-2	SARTGFWYGYT
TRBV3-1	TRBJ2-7	ASSRTPRVEQY
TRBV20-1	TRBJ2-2	SASRESGTGELF
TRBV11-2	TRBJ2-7	ASSLVPSEQY
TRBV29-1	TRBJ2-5	SVVGVGETQY
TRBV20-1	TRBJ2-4	SASRGTAKNIQY
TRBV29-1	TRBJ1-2	SVGGRSGGRNGYT
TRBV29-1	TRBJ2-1	SVGGQRGYNEQF
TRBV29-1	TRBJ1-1	SARDRPNTEAF
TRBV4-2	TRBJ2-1	ASSELVGGPKF
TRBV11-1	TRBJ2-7	ASSSDWTANYEQY
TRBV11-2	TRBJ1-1	ASSFTGGASTEAF
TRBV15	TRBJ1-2	ATSSGEYGYT
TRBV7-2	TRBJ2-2	ASSQTPTGELF
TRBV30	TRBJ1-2	AWGGQNYGYT
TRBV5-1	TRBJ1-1	ASSSGQADQAF
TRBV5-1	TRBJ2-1	ASSLGGGSSYNEQF
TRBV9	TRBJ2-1	ASSALAGGGNEQF
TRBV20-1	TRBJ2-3	SAPRWLATTSTDTQY
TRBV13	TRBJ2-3	ASSNSGTDTQY
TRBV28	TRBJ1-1	ASPSVTEAF
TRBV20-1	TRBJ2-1	SATIQLAGDPPQF
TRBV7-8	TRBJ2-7	ASSLAQGLTGKTYEQY
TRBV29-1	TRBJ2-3	SVAASTDTQY
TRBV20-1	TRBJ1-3	SASDMAGNTIY
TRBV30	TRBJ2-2	AWTTGPRNTGELF
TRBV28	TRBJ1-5	ASRPPTGGAKSNQPQH
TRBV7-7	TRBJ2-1	ASSLQDRGEQF
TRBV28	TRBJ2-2	ASSLWVTGELF
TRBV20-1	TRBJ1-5	SARARRANQPQH
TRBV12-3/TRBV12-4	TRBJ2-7	ASSLGRGTNTYEQY